This entry features one T cell receptor (beta chain) sequence. The antigen remains undetermined. Stated treatment: oral pan-JAK inhibitor, 5-10 mg twice daily. In each case, RNA was isolated and then reverse transcribed into cDNA as the sequencing template. Here immunoSEQ multiplex PCR was the method, and the copy in TCRdb shows in-frame clones only, minus some. Altogether more than 90,000 clones are present, about 60% being singletons, with the ten largest covering about 15%. The germline V gene encodes CDR1 LGHNT and CDR2 FRNRAP. The CDR3 spans 17 residues. V was pared by 3 bases and J by 6 bases, with 16 bases of the junction left unmatched. The data were obtained in a study of CD8+ T cells in alopecia areata. Findings of the study overall: In lesional scalp, particularly from alopecia totalis/universalis, clonality was higher than in normal scalp.

The genes are TRBV12-5 and TRBJ2-7; 8 nucleotides align to TRBD1. This TCR was recovered from a human donor with alopecia areata. The sequencing used CD8+ T cells sorted from blood, collected between weeks 55 and 65, from a patient treated with tofacitinib. The CDR3 sequence is CASGFGTGQGFLSEQYF. The CDR3 nucleotides read TGTGCTAGTGGTTTTGGAACAGGACAGGGATTTCTCAGCGAGCAGTACTTC. Together with reference TRBV12-5 and TRBJ2-7, the CDR3 gives the full variable domain: DARVTQTPRHKVTEMGQEVTMRCQPILGHNTVFWYRQTMMQGLELLAYFRNRAPLDDSGMPKDRFSAEMPDATLATLKIQPSEPRDSAVYFCASGFGTGQGFLSEQYFGPGTRLTVT.